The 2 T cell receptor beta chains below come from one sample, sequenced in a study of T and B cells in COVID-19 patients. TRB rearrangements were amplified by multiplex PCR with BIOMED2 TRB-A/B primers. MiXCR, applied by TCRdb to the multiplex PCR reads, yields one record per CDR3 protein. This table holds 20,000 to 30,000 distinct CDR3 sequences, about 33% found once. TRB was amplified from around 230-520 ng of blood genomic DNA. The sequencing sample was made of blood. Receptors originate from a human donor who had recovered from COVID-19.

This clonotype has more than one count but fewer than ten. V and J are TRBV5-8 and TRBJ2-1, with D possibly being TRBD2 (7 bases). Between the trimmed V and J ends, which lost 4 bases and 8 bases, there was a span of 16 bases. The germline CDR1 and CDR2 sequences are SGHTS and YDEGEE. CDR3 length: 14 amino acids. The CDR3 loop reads CASSAQGGVDEQFF. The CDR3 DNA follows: TGTGCCAGCAGCGCACAGGGAGGGGTCGATGAGCAGTTCTTC.

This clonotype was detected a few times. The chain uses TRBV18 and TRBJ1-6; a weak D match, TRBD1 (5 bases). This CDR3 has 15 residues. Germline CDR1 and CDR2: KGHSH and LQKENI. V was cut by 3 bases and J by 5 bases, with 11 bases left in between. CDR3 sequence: CASSPRSRDNSPLHF. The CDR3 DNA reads TGTGCCAGCTCACCCCGGAGCAGGGATAATTCACCCCTCCACTTT.